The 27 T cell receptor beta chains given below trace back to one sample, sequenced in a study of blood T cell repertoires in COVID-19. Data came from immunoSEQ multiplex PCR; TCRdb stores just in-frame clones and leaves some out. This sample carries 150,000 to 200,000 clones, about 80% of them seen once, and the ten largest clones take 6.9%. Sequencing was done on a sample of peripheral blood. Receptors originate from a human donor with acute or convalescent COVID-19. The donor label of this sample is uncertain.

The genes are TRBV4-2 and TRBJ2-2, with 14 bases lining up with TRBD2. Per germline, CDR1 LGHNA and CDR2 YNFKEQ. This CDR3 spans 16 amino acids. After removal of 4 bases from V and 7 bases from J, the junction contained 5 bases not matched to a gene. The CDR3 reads CASSLGLAGGSGELFF. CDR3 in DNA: TGTGCCAGCAGCCTCGGACTAGCGGGAGGCAGCGGGGAGCTGTTTTTT.

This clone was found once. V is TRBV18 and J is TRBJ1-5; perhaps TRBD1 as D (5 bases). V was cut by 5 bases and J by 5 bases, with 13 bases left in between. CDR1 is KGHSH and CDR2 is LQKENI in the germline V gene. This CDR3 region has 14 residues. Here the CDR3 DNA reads TGTGCCAGCTCAAGCAGCGGGGGTTATCAGCCCCAGCATTTT. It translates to CASSSSGGYQPQHF.

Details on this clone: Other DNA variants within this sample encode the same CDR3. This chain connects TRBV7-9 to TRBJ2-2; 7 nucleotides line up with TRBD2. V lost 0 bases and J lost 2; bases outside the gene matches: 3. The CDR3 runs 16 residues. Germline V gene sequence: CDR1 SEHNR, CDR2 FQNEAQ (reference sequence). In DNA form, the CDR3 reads TGTGCCAGCAGCTTAGCGAGCGGGGCAAACACCGGGGAGCTGTTTTTT. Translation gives CASSLASGANTGELFF. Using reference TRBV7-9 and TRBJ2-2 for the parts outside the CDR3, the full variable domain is DTGVSQNPRHKITKRGQNVTFRCDPISEHNRLYWYRQTLGQGPEFLTYFQNEAQLEKSRLLSDRFSAERPKGSFSTLEIQRTEQGDSAMYLCASSLASGANTGELFFGEGSRLTVL.

The CDR3 bases are TGCAGCATAGGGGGTACGGGCACAGATACGCAGTATTTT. Translated, it gives CSIGGTGTDTQYF. This sequence joins TRBV29-1 and TRBJ2-3; a possible D gene is TRBD1 (6 bases). Trimming took off 8 bases at V and 1 base at J, with 13 bases between the two ends. This CDR3 contains 13 residues. Germline assignment: CDR1 SQVTM and CDR2 ANQGSEA.

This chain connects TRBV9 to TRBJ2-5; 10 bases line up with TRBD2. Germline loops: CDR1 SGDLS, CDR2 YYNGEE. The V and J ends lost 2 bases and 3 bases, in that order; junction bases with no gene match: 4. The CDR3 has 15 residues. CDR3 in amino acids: CASSVTSGLEETQYF. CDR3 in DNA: TGTGCCAGCAGCGTGACTAGCGGGTTGGAAGAGACCCAGTACTTC.

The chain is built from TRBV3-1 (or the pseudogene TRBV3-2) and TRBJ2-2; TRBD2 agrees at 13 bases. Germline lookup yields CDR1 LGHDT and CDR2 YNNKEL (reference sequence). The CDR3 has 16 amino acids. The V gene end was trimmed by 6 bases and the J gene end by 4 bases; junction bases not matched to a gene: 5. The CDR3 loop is CASSRTSGSSTGELFF. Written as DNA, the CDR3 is TGTGCCAGCAGTCGGACTAGCGGGAGTTCCACCGGGGAGCTGTTTTTT.

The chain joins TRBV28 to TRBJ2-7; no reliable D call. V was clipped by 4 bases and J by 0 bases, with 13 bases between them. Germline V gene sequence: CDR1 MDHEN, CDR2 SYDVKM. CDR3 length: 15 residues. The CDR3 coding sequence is TGTGCCAGCAGTTCTAGTACCTCACTCTCCTACGAGCAGTACTTC. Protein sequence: CASSSSTSLSYEQYF.

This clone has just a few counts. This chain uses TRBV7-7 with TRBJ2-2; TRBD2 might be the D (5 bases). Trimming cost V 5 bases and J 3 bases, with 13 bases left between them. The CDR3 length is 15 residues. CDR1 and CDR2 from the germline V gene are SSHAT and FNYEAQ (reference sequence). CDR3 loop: CASSPTGVDTGELFF. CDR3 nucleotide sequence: TGTGCCAGCAGCCCCACCGGGGTCGACACCGGGGAGCTGTTTTTT.

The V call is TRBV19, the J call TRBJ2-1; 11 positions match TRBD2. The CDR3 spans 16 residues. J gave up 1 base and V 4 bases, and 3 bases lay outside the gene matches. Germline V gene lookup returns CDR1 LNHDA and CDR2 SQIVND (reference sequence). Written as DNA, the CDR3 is TGTGCCAGTAGTAAACTAGCGGGAGTTTCCTACAATGAGCAGTTCTTC. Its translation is CASSKLAGVSYNEQFF.

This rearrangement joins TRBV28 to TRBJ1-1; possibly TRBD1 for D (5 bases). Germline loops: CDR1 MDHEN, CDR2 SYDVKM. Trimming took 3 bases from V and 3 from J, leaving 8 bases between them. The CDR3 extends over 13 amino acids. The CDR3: CASSLNRYTEAFF. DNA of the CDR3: TGTGCCAGCAGTTTGAACAGGTACACTGAAGCTTTCTTT.

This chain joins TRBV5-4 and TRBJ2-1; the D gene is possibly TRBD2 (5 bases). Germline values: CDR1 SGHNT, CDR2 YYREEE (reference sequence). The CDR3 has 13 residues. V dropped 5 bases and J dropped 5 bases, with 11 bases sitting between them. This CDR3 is CASRSGLNNEQFF. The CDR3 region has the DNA TGTGCCAGCAGGTCAGGACTCAACAATGAGCAGTTCTTC. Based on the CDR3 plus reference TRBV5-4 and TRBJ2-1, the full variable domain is ETGVTQSPTHLIKTRGQQVTLRCSSQSGHNTVSWYQQALGQGPQFIFQYYREEENGRGNFPPRFSGLQFPNYSSELNVNALELDDSALYLCASRSGLNNEQFFGPGTRLTVL.

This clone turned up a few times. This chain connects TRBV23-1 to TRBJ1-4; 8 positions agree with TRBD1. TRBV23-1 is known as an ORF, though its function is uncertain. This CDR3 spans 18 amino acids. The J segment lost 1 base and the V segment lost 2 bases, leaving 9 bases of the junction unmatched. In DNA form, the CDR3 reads TGCGCCAGCAGTCAAGAAAACAGGGGGACGGGAACTAATGAAAAACTGTTTTTT. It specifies CASSQENRGTGTNEKLFF.

CDR3 sequence (DNA): TGTGCCAGCAGACGGACAGGGATCGGGACCCAGTACTTC. Translated: CASRRTGIGTQYF. The V call is TRBV28, the J call TRBJ2-5; TRBD1 agrees at 8 bases. J gave up 7 bases and V 6 bases, and 7 bases lay outside the gene matches. The CDR3 extends over 13 amino acids. Germline CDR1 MDHEN, CDR2 SYDVKM.

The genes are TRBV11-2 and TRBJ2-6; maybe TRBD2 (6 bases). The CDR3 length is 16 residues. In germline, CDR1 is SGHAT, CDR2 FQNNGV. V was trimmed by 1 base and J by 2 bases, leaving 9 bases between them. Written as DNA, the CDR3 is TGTGCCAGCAGCTTAGGGGAGCGGGCTGGGGCCAACGTCCTGACTTTC. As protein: CASSLGERAGANVLTF.

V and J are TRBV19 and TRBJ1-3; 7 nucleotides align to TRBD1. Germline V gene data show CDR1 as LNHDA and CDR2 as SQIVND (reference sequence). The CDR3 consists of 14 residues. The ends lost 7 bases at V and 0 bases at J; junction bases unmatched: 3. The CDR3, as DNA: TGTGCCAGTATGGCAGGGGGCTCTGGAAACACCATATATTTT. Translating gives CASMAGGSGNTIYF.

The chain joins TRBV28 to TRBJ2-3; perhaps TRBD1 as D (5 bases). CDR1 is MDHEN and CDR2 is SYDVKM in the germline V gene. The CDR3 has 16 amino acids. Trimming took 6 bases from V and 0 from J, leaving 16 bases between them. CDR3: CASSPKGFASTDTQYF. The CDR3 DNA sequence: TGTGCCAGCAGCCCCAAGGGGTTCGCTAGCACAGATACGCAGTATTTT.

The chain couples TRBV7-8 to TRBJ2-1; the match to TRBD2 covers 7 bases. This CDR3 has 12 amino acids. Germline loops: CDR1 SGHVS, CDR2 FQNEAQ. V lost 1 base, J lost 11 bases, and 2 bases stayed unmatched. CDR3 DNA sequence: TGTGCCAGCAGCTTAGAGCGGGACCAGCAGTTCTTC. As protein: CASSLERDQQFF. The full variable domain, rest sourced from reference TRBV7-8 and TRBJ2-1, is GAGVSQSPRYKVAKRGQDVALRCDPISGHVSLFWYQQALGQGPEFLTYFQNEAQLDKSGLPSDRFFAERPEGSVSTLKIQRTQQEDSAVYLCASSLERDQQFFGPGTRLTVL.

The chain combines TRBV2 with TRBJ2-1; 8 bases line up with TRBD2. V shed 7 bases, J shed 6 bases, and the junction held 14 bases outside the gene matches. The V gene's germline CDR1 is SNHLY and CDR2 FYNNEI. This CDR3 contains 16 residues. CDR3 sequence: CASTRRTGGPGNEQFF. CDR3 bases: TGTGCCAGCACCCGGCGCACGGGAGGGCCTGGCAATGAGCAGTTCTTC.

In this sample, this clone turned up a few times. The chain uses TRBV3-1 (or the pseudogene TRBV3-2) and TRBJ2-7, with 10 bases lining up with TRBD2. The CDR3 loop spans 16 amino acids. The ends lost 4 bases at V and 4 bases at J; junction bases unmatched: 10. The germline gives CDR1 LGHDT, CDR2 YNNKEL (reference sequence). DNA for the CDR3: TGTGCCAGCAGCCGTCCCCCTAGCGGGAGCGGGTACGAGCAGTACTTC. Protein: CASSRPPSGSGYEQYF.

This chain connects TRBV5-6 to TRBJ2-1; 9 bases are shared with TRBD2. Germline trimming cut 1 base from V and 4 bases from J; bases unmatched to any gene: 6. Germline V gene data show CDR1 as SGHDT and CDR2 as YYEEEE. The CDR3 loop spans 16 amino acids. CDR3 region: CASSLFTSGLYNEQFF. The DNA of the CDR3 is TGTGCCAGCAGCTTGTTTACTAGCGGGCTTTACAATGAGCAGTTCTTC. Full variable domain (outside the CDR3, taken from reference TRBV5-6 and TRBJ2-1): DAGVTQSPTHLIKTRGQQVTLRCSPKSGHDTVSWYQQALGQGPQFIFQYYEEEERQRGNFPDRFSGHQFPNYSSELNVNALLLGDSALYLCASSLFTSGLYNEQFFGPGTRLTVL.

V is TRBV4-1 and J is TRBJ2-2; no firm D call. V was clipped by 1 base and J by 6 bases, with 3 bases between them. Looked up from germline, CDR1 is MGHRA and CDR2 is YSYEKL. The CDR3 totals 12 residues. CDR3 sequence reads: CASSQASGELFF. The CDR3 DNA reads TGCGCCAGCAGCCAAGCATCCGGGGAGCTGTTTTTT.

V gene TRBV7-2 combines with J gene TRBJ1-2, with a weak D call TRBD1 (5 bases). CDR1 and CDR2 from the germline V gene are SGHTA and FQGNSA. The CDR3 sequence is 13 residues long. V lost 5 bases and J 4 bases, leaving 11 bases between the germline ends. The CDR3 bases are TGTGCCAGCAGCGTCCAGGGTCCCTATGGCTACACCTTC. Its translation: CASSVQGPYGYTF.

The CDR3 nucleotides read TGTGCCAGCAGCCAAGATTCGGGAGGAGTCTATGGCTACACCTTC. Protein sequence: CASSQDSGGVYGYTF. The chain is built from TRBV3-1 (or the pseudogene TRBV3-2) and TRBJ1-2; unclear D gene. Deletions cut 0 bases from V and 4 bases from J, with 12 bases between. This CDR3 contains 15 residues. The V gene's germline CDR1 is LGHDT and CDR2 YNNKEL (reference sequence).

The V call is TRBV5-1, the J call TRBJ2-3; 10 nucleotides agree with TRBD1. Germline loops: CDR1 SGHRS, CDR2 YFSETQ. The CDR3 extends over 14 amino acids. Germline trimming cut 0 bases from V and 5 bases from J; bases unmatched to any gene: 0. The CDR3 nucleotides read TGCGCCAGCAGCTTGGGGGACAGGGGAGATACGCAGTATTTT. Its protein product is CASSLGDRGDTQYF.

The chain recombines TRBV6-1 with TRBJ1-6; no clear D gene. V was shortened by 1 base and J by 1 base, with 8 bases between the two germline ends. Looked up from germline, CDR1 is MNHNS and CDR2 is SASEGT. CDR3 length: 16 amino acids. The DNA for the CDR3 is TGTGCCAGCAGTGAAGTTCCGGGTTCCTATAATTCACCCCTCCACTTT. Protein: CASSEVPGSYNSPLHF.

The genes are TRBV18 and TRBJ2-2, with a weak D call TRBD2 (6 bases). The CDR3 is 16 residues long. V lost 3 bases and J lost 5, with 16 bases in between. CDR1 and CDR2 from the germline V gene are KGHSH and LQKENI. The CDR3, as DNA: TGTGCCAGCTCACCCCCAGTAAAGGGAGGAACCGGGGAGCTGTTTTTT. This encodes CASSPPVKGGTGELFF. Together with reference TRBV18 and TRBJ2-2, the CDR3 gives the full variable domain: NAGVMQNPRHLVRRRGQEARLRCSPMKGHSHVYWYRQLPEEGLKFMVYLQKENIIDESGMPKERFSAEFPKEGPSILRIQQVVRGDSAAYFCASSPPVKGGTGELFFGEGSRLTVL.

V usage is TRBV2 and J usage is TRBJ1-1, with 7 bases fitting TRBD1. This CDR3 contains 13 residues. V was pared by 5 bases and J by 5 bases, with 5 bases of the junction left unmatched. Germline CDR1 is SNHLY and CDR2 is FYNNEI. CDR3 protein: CASSTDRETEAFF. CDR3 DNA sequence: TGTGCCAGCAGTACAGACAGGGAGACTGAAGCTTTCTTT.